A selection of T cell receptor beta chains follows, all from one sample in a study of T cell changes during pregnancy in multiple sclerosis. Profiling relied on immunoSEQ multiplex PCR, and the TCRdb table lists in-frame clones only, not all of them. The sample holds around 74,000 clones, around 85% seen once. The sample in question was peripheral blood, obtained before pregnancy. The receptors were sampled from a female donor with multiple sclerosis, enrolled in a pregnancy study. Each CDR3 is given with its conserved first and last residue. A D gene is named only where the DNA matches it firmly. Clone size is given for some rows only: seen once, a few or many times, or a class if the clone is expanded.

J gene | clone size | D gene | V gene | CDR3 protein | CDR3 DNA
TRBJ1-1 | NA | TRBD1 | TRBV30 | CAWSAPTGSRAFF | TGTGCCTGGAGTGCCCCGACAGGGAGTAGGGCTTTCTTT
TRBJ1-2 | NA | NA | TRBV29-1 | CSVGYFGGRSPTF | TGCAGCGTTGGGTATTTTGGGGGGAGGAGTCCCACCTTC
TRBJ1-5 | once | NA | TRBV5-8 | CASSLAITGQHQPQHF | TGTGCCAGCAGCTTGGCCATTACGGGACAACATCAGCCCCAGCATTTT
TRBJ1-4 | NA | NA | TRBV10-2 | CASSGGWGATNEKLFF | TGCGCCAGCAGCGGGGGATGGGGGGCAACTAATGAAAAACTGTTTTTT
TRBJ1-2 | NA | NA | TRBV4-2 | CASSQEITAYGYTF | TGTGCCAGCAGCCAAGAAATTACAGCTTATGGCTACACCTTC
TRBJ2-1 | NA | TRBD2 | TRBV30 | CAWSVGRGLGWGNEQFF | TGTGCCTGGAGTGTTGGAAGGGGACTAGGGTGGGGCAATGAGCAGTTCTTC
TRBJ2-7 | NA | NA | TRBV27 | CASSFLPPLSSYEQYF | TGTGCCAGCAGTTTTCTTCCCCCTCTAAGCTCCTACGAGCAGTACTTC
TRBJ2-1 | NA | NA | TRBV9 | CASSVGGLPAEQFF | TGTGCCAGCAGCGTAGGAGGATTGCCTGCGGAGCAGTTCTTC
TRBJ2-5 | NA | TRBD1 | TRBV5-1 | CASAKPGGMETQYF | TGCGCCTCGGCTAAGCCAGGGGGTATGGAGACCCAGTACTTC
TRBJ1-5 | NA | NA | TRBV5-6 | CASSRGAYNNQPQHF | TGTGCCAGCAGCCGCGGGGCGTATAACAATCAGCCCCAGCATTTT
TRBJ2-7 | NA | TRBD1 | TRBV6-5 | CASSHETGGYYEQYF | TGTGCCAGCAGTCATGAAACAGGGGGATACTACGAGCAGTACTTC
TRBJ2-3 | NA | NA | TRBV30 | CAWEAGADTQYF | TGTGCCTGGGAAGCAGGCGCAGATACGCAGTATTTT
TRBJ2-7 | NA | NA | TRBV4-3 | CASSPRDIAYEQYF | TGCGCCAGCAGCCCCCGGGACATAGCCTACGAGCAGTACTTC
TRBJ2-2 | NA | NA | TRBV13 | CASSLGLSGELFF | TGTGCCAGCAGCTTAGGCCTTAGCGGGGAGCTGTTTTTT
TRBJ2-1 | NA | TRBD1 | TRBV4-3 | CASSRAGTGLNEQFF | TGCGCCAGCAGCCGGGCCGGGACAGGTTTGAATGAGCAGTTCTTC
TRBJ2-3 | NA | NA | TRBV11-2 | CASSLERPSNTQYF | TGTGCCAGCAGCTTAGAGCGGCCTAGCAATACGCAGTATTTT
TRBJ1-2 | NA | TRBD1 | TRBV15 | CATSDRQGIRGYTF | TGTGCCACCAGCGATCGACAGGGGATCAGGGGCTACACCTTC
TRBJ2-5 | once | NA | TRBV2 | CASNIGGETQYF | TGTGCCAGCAATATAGGAGGAGAGACCCAGTACTTC
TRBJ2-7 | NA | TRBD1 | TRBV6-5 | CASSYSGTGGSSEQYF | TGTGCCAGCAGTTACTCCGGGACAGGGGGCTCTTCCGAGCAGTACTTC
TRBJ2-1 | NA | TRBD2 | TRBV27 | CASSLLAGDLWYNEQFF | TGTGCCAGCAGTTTGTTAGCGGGAGACCTTTGGTACAATGAGCAGTTCTTC
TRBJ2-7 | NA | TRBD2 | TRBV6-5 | CASSYEGTSGGYEQYF | TGTGCCAGCAGTTACGAAGGGACTAGCGGGGGCTACGAGCAGTACTTC
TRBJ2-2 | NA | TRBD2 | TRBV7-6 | CASSLSGTNTGELFF | TGTGCCAGCAGCCTTAGCGGGACCAACACCGGGGAGCTGTTTTTT
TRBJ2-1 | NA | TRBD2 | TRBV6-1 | CASSTRGGYNEQFF | TGTGCCAGCAGTACACGGGGGGGCTACAATGAGCAGTTCTTC
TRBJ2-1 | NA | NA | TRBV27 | CATHREFPHNEQFF | TGTGCCACCCACAGGGAGTTCCCCCACAATGAGCAGTTCTTC
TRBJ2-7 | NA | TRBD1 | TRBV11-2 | CASSLDRGYEQYF | TGTGCCAGCAGCCTAGACAGGGGCTACGAGCAGTACTTC
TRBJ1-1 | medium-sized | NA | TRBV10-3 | CAISESTGEAFF | TGTGCCATCAGTGAATCAACAGGTGAAGCTTTCTTT
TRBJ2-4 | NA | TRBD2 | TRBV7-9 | CASSPKTRLAGEKNIQYF | TGTGCCAGCAGCCCCAAGACTCGACTAGCGGGGGAGAAAAACATTCAGTACTTC
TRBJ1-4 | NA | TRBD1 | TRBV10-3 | CAISLDREGEKLFF | TGTGCCATCAGTCTGGACAGGGAAGGGGAAAAACTGTTTTTT
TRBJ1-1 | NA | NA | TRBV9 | CASSVHQGNTEAFF | TGTGCCAGCAGCGTTCATCAGGGGAACACTGAAGCTTTCTTT
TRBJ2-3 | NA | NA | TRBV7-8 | CASSLRADTQYF | TGTGCCAGCAGCTTACGGGCAGATACGCAGTATTTT
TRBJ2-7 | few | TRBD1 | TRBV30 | CAWGPRDSYEQYF | TGTGCCTGGGGACCCCGGGACAGCTACGAGCAGTACTTC
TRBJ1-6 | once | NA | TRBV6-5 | CASSYSMVRQDSPLHF | TGTGCCAGCAGTTACTCGATGGTCCGACAGGATTCACCCCTCCACTTT
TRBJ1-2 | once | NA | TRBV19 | CASSIGREYGYTF | TGTGCCAGTAGTATAGGCCGGGAGTATGGCTACACCTTC
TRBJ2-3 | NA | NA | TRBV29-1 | CSVESQAADTQYF | TGCAGCGTTGAAAGTCAAGCGGCAGATACGCAGTATTTT
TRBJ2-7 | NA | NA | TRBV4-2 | CASSQDNGYEQYF | TGTGCCAGCAGCCAAGATAACGGCTACGAGCAGTACTTC
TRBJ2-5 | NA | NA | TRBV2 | CASSEVVGVETQYF | TGTGCCAGCAGTGAAGTCGTGGGCGTTGAGACCCAGTACTTC
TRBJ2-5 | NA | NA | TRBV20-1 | CSATRGETQYF | TGCAGTGCTACGCGAGGGGAGACCCAGTACTTC
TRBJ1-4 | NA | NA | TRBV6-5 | CASSREGEKLFF | TGTGCCAGCAGTCGAGAGGGTGAAAAACTGTTTTTT
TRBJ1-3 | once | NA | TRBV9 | CASSVQGNSGNTIYF | TGTGCCAGCAGCGTTCAGGGCAACTCTGGAAACACCATATATTTT
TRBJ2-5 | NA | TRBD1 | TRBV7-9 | CASRKGQAKETQYF | TGTGCCAGCAGAAAGGGACAGGCGAAAGAGACCCAGTACTTC
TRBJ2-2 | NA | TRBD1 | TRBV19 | CASSYNKQGAVWMGTGELFF | TGTGCCAGTAGCTATAATAAACAGGGGGCCGTTTGGATGGGGACCGGGGAGCTGTTTTTT
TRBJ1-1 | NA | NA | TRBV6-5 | CASSHGDSLNTEAFF | TGTGCCAGCAGCCACGGGGACTCCCTGAACACTGAAGCTTTCTTT
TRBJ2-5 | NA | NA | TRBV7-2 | CASSLSLGAGQETQYF | TGTGCCAGCAGCTTAAGCTTGGGGGCAGGCCAAGAGACCCAGTACTTC
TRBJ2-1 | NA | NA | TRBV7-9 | CASRIGPLATNEQFF | TGTGCCAGCCGGATTGGGCCTTTGGCTACCAATGAGCAGTTCTTC
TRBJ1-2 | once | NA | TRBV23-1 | CASSPPGGHRDYGYTF | TGCGCCAGCAGCCCCCCGGGAGGACACAGGGACTATGGCTACACCTTC
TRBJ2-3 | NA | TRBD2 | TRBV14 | CASSPLAGGGIFVDTQYF | TGTGCCAGCAGCCCCCTAGCGGGGGGCGGGATATTCGTTGATACGCAGTATTTT
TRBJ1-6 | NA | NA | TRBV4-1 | CASSQESAGSPLHF | TGCGCCAGCAGCCAAGAATCGGCAGGTTCACCCCTCCACTTT
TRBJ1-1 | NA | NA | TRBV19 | CASYSYLNTEAFF | TGTGCCAGTTACTCATACTTGAACACTGAAGCTTTCTTT
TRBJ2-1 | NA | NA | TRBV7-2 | CASRYSIAEPNEQFF | TGTGCCAGCAGGTATAGTATAGCGGAACCTAATGAGCAGTTCTTC
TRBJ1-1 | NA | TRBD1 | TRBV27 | CASRSWTGNTEAFF | TGTGCCAGCAGGTCATGGACAGGGAACACTGAAGCTTTCTTT
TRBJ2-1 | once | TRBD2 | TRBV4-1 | CASSQDLTSGLTYNEQFF | TGCGCCAGCAGCCAAGATCTTACTAGCGGGCTAACCTACAATGAGCAGTTCTTC
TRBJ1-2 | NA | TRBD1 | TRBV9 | CASSPRTGGNYGYTF | TGTGCCAGCAGCCCTCGGACAGGGGGAAACTATGGCTACACCTTC
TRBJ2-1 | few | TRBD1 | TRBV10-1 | CATTGAPNNEQFF | TGCGCCACCACAGGGGCACCAAACAATGAGCAGTTCTTC
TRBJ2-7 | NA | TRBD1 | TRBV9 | CASSVRRQGLSYEQYF | TGTGCCAGCAGCGTCAGAAGACAGGGCCTCTCCTACGAGCAGTACTTC